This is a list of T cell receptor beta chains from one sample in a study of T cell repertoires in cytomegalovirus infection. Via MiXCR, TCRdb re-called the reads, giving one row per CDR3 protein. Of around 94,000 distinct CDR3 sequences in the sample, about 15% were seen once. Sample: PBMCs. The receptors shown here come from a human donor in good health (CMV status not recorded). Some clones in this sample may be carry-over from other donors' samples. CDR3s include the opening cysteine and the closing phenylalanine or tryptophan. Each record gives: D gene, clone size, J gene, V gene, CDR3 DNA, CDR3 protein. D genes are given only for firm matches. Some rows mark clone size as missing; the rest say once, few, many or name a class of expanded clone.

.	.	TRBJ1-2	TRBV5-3	TGTGCCAGCAGCTCTGCCGAATTGAGGACCCTCTATGGCTACACCTTC	CASSSAELRTLYGYTF
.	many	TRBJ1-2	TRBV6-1	TGTGCCAGCAGTGAACAGGGTGACGGCTACACCTTC	CASSEQGDGYTF
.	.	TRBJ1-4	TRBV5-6	TGTGCCAGCAGCTTGTGGGACAACTTAGAACTGTTTTTT	CASSLWDNLELFF
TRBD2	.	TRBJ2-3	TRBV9	TGTGCCAGCAGCGTCAGCTGGGGGGGATCAGATACGCAGTATTTT	CASSVSWGGSDTQYF
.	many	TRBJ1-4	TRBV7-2	TGTGCCAGCAGCTTTACATCTAATGAAAAACTGTTTTTT	CASSFTSNEKLFF
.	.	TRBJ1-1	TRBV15	TGTGCCACCAGCTTCCGGGAGGACACTGAAGCTTTCTTT	CATSFREDTEAFF
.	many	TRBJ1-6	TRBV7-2	TGTGCCAGCGGGGAAAGCTCCTATAATTCACCCCTCCACTTT	CASGESSYNSPLHF
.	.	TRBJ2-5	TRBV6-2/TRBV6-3	TGTGCCAGCAGTTACGGACCGGGACATCAAGAGACCCAGTACTTC	CASSYGPGHQETQYF
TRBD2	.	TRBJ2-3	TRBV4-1	TGCGCCAGCAGCCAAGGAGGGCGAGCGGGGCTTAGCACAGATACGCAGTATTTT	CASSQGGRAGLSTDTQYF
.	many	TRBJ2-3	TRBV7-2	TGTGCCAGCAGCCTTGGTTACCGGGGGGCCGGTGGCACAGATACGCAGTATTTT	CASSLGYRGAGGTDTQYF
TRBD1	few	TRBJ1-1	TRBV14	TGTGCCAGCAGCGGAGGGGGCATTGGAGCTTTCTTT	CASSGGGIGAFF
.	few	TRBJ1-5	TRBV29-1	TGCAGCGTTGCGCCAGATAGCAATCAGCCCCAGCATTTT	CSVAPDSNQPQHF
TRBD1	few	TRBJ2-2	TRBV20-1	TGCAGTGCTGGACAGGGTGGGGACACCGGGGAGCTGTTTTTT	CSAGQGGDTGELFF
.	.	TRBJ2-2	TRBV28	TGTGCCAGCAGACTACAGGCGAACACCGGGGAGCTGTTTTTT	CASRLQANTGELFF
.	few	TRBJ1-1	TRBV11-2	TGTGCCAGCAGCCCTCGTATACGTGTTTTGAACACTGAAGCTTTCTTT	CASSPRIRVLNTEAFF
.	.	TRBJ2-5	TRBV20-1	TGCAGTGCTCCAGGTAGACAGACCCAGTACTTC	CSAPGRQTQYF
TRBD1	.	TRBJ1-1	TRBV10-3	TGTGCCATCAGGCCCGGGACAGGGATGAACACTGAAGCTTTCTTT	CAIRPGTGMNTEAFF
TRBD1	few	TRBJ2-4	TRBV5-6	TGTGCCAGCAGCTTAGACCGGGACAGCGATACCAAAAACATTCAGTACTTC	CASSLDRDSDTKNIQYF
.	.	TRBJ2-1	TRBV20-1	TGCAGTGCTAGGGAGGAAGAAAAAGGCTACAATGAGCAGTTCTTC	CSAREEEKGYNEQFF
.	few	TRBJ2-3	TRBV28	TGTGCCAGCAGTTTAGTTAAGGGGCCAGGCACAGATACGCAGTATTTT	CASSLVKGPGTDTQYF
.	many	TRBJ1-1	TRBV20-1	TGCAGTGCTAGAAAACAGCAGACTGAAGCTTTCTTT	CSARKQQTEAFF
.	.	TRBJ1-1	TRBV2	TGTGCCACCAAGGTTACGAGCACTGAAGCTTTCTTT	CATKVTSTEAFF
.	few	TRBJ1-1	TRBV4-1	TGCGCCAGCAGCCATCCCTGGGCTAACACTGAAGCTTTCTTT	CASSHPWANTEAFF
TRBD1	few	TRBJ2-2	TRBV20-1	TGCAGTGCTAGAGAAAGACAGGGAACAGCCGGGGAGCTGTTTTTT	CSARERQGTAGELFF
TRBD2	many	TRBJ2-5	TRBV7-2	TGTGCCAGCAGCAAGACTAGCGGGGGGTACCAAGAGACCCAGTACTTC	CASSKTSGGYQETQYF
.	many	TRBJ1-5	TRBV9	TGTGCCAGCAGCGTCGCCGGTGGCAATCAGCCCCAGCATTTT	CASSVAGGNQPQHF
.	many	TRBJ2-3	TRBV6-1	TGTGCCAGCAGCCTTAGCGGGTCAAGGGGGGATACGCAGTATTTT	CASSLSGSRGDTQYF
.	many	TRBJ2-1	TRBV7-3	TGTGCCAGCAGCTCGTTGTTTAGTCATGAGCAGTTCTTC	CASSSLFSHEQFF
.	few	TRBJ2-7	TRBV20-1	TGCAGTGCTAGGAGGGATGACCGACTCTACGAGCAGTACTTC	CSARRDDRLYEQYF
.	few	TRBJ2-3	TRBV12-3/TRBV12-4	TGTGCCAGCACTTCGAGGCCAGATACGCAGTATTTT	CASTSRPDTQYF
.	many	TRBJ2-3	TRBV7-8	TGTGCCAGCAGCTTAGTAGGTGATCGTCGCACAGATACGCAGTATTTT	CASSLVGDRRTDTQYF
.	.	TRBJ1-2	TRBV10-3	TGTGCCATCAGTGACGAGCTTTTCTATGGCTACACCTTC	CAISDELFYGYTF
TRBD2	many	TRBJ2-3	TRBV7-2	TGTGCCAGCAGACCCTGGCCAGCGGGGGGCACAGATACGCAGTATTTT	CASRPWPAGGTDTQYF
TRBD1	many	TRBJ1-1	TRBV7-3	TGTGCCAGCAGCCAACAGGGGACGGGGACTGAAGCTTTCTTT	CASSQQGTGTEAFF
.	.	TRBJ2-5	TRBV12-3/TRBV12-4	TGTGCCAGCAGTTCCCAGGGGCCGAAAGGAGAGACCCAGTACTTC	CASSSQGPKGETQYF
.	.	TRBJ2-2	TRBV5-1	TGCGCCAGCAGCTTGGCAGAGAACACCGGGGAGCTGTTTTTT	CASSLAENTGELFF
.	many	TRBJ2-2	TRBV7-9	TGTGCCAGCACCCTCCGAGGACACCCGAACACCGGGGAGCTGTTTTTT	CASTLRGHPNTGELFF
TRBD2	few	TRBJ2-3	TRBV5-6	TGTGCCAGCGCGGGGGGGAATGAAGATACGCAGTATTTT	CASAGGNEDTQYF
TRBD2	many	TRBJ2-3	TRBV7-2	TGTGCCAGCAGCTTAGGAGCGGGGTCGGGCACAGATACGCAGTATTTT	CASSLGAGSGTDTQYF
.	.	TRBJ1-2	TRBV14	TGTGCCAGCAGCCTGGGACTGGGCTATGGCTACACCTTC	CASSLGLGYGYTF
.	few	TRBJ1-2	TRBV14	TGTGCCAGCAGCGGATCGACAACTAACTATGGCTACACCTTC	CASSGSTTNYGYTF
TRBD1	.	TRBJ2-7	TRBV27	TGTGCCAGCAGTTTTTGGGACAGGGGTGGCGAGCAGTACTTC	CASSFWDRGGEQYF
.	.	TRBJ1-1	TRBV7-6	TGTGCCAGCAGCTTAGGCGGCGGGGACACTGAAGCTTTCTTT	CASSLGGGDTEAFF
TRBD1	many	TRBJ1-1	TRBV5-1	TGCGCCAGCAGCCGAGTATGGACAGGGACTTCTTTCGGCACTGAAGCTTTCTTT	CASSRVWTGTSFGTEAFF